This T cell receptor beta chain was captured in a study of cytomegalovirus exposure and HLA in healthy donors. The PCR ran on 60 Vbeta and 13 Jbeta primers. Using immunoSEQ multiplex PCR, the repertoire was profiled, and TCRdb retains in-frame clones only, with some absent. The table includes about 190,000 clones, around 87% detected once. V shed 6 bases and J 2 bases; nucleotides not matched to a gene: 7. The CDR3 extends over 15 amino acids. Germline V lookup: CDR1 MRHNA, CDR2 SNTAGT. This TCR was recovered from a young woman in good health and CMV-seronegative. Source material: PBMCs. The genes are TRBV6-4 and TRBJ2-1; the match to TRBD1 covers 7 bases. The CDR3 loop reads CASSQGGEPYNEQFF. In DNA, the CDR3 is TGTGCCAGCAGCCAAGGGGGCGAACCCTACAATGAGCAGTTCTTC.